This T cell receptor beta chain stems from a study of spatial heterogeneity in lung cancer. The time point is: sample taken at primary tumor resection. Samples came from 72 TRACERx patients with untreated early-stage lung cancer. Unsorted whole RNA samples from tumor, nontumor lung or frozen PBMC were sequenced. This clonotype was seen a handful of times. Its antigen remains unknown. Unique molecular identifiers tagged every individual TCR cDNA molecule. One entry per CDR3 protein, called by TCRdb with MiXCR from the 5' RACE reads. Of about 100,000 distinct CDR3 sequences in the sample, 3.5% to 5% were seen once. This CDR3 contains 15 residues. The V and J ends lost 5 bases and 9 bases respectively, with 22 bases between them. The germline CDR1 and CDR2 sequences are SEHNR and FQNEAQ (reference sequence). Study results and caveats: Ubiquitous and regional nonsynonymous mutations were tracked by counts of ubiquitous and regional expanded TCRs, respectively. It was found that expanded intratumoral alpha and beta TCR counts tracked tumor mutation counts.

The sequence was obtained from a male donor with early-stage non-small cell lung cancer. The sample here was lung tumor tissue, taken at surgery. This chain uses TRBV7-9 with TRBJ2-5, with TRBD2 as a possible D gene (5 bases). CDR3 DNA: TGTGCCAGCAGCCCCACGTTCGTGGAGACGGGGTCCCAGTACTTC. It specifies CASSPTFVETGSQYF.